One and the same sample provided the 28 T cell receptor beta chains below, sequenced in a study of blood T cell repertoires in COVID-19 (dated by TCRdb to 2020 to 2021). The library was made by the immunoSEQ multiplex PCR assay. As stored in TCRdb, this immuneACCESS dataset retains in-frame rearrangements with V and J assigned. A fraction of the clones does not appear; measured against another copy, unresolved V genes explain less than half of the discrepancy, and the remainder lacks a known reason. The sample table shows approximately 54,000 clones, and more than 80% are seen once. The top ten clonotypes cover approximately 4.9% of the sample. The sample comprised peripheral blood. The receptors were sampled from a woman aged 55-75 years with acute or convalescent COVID-19.

The V call is TRBV5-1, the J call TRBJ2-2; TRBD1 agrees at 10 bases. In germline, CDR1 is SGHRS, CDR2 YFSETQ. Trimming removed 4 bases from V and 5 bases from J; junction bases left unmatched: 5. CDR3 size: 15 residues. Here the CDR3 reads CASSQRQGATGELFF. For the CDR3, the DNA is TGCGCCAGCAGCCAGAGACAGGGGGCAACCGGGGAGCTGTTTTTT.

This chain joins TRBV30 and TRBJ2-7; tentatively, D is TRBD1 (6 bases). Germline assignment: CDR1 GTSNPN and CDR2 SVGIG (reference sequence). The germline V and J ends were trimmed by 1 base and 3 bases, with 7 bases remaining between them. The CDR3 spans 12 residues. This CDR3 reads CAWSGQVYEQYF. DNA of the CDR3: TGTGCCTGGAGTGGACAGGTCTACGAGCAGTACTTC.

This chain joins TRBV7-3 and TRBJ2-1, with a weak D call TRBD1 (6 bases). In germline, CDR1 is SGHTA, CDR2 FQGTGA. The V end was cut by 1 base, the J end by 8 bases, with 6 bases between. The CDR3 sequence is 12 residues long. In DNA form, the CDR3 reads TGTGCCAGCAGCTTAAGACAGGATGAGCAGTTCTTC. As protein: CASSLRQDEQFF.

The V and J genes are TRBV5-1 and TRBJ2-2; tentatively, D is TRBD1 (6 bases). Trimming shortened V by 6 bases and J by 8 bases, and 14 bases separated the two germline ends. Germline V CDR1 and CDR2: SGHRS, YFSETQ. This CDR3 has 13 residues. CDR3 sequence reads: CASTQGQQGELFF. The CDR3 DNA is TGCGCCAGCACCCAGGGACAACAAGGGGAGCTGTTTTTT.

The genes are TRBV19 and TRBJ1-2; TRBD1 matches at 7 bases. The CDR3 consists of 14 residues. Germline V gene data show CDR1 as LNHDA and CDR2 as SQIVND (reference sequence). With V trimmed by 4 bases and J by 2 bases, 4 bases remained unmatched. CDR3 residues: CASSTQQGNYGYTF. CDR3 in DNA: TGTGCCAGTAGTACCCAACAGGGGAACTATGGCTACACCTTC.

The chain couples TRBV12-5 to TRBJ2-1; 12 nucleotides line up with TRBD2. With 3 bases clipped from V and 7 bases from J, the junction kept 1 base outside the gene matches. Germline-derived CDR1 and CDR2 are LGHNT and FRNRAP. This CDR3 contains 14 residues. The CDR3 is CASGLGTSGNEQFF. DNA for the CDR3: TGTGCTAGTGGTTTAGGGACTAGCGGGAATGAGCAGTTCTTC.

J is TRBJ2-3 and V is TRBV4-2, with 8 bases fitting TRBD1. Germline V gene lookup returns CDR1 LGHNA and CDR2 YNFKEQ. The junction had 5 bases not matched to a gene; V was cut back by 1 base and J by 5 bases. CDR3 length: 15 residues. CDR3 coding DNA: TGTGCCAGCAGCCAAGGGACAGGGAAATTAGATACGCAGTATTTT. This gives the protein CASSQGTGKLDTQYF.

In nucleotides, the CDR3 is TGTGCCAGCAGCCAAGATTTAGCAGGAGGTGGCTACACCTTC. As protein: CASSQDLAGGGYTF. The rearrangement uses TRBV3-1 (or the pseudogene TRBV3-2) and TRBJ1-2; D gene uncertain. Germline lookup yields CDR1 LGHDT and CDR2 YNNKEL (reference sequence). The CDR3 spans 14 residues. V lost 0 bases and J 7 bases, leaving 12 bases between the germline ends.

This clone was seen once. The rearrangement joins TRBV6-5 to TRBJ1-2; D is possibly TRBD1 (6 bases). Germline lookup yields CDR1 MNHEY and CDR2 SVGAGI. V lost 2 bases and J lost 10, with 14 bases in between. This CDR3 has 13 residues. CDR3 residues: CASSYATGPNYTF. In DNA form, the CDR3 reads TGTGCCAGCAGTTACGCGACAGGCCCTAACTACACCTTC.

The chain combines TRBV7-9 with TRBJ2-6; D is perhaps TRBD2 (6 bases). Germline V gene data show CDR1 as SEHNR and CDR2 as FQNEAQ (reference sequence). CDR3 size: 17 residues. Trimming removed 2 bases from V and 0 bases from J, with 11 bases in between. CDR3 amino acids: CASSLSSATSGANVLTF. CDR3 sequence (DNA): TGTGCCAGCAGCTTATCTAGCGCTACCTCTGGGGCCAACGTCCTGACTTTC. The full variable domain, with the rest looked up from reference TRBV7-9 and TRBJ2-6, is DTGVSQNPRHKITKRGQNVTFRCDPISEHNRLYWYRQTLGQGPEFLTYFQNEAQLEKSRLLSDRFSAERPKGSFSTLEIQRTEQGDSAMYLCASSLSSATSGANVLTFGAGSRLTVL.

This clone appeared a few times. J is TRBJ2-7 and V is TRBV28, with TRBD1 matching over 10 bases. The CDR3 is 15 residues long. The germline CDR1 and CDR2 sequences are MDHEN and SYDVKM. V dropped 6 bases and J dropped 8; count of bases not matched to a gene: 13. The CDR3 DNA follows: TGTGCCAGCAGCATCGGGACAGGGGTAGCACAGAAGCAGTACTTC. As protein: CASSIGTGVAQKQYF.

The chain links TRBV7-3 to TRBJ2-3, with 9 bases fitting TRBD2. V lost 5 bases to trimming and J lost 6 bases; unmatched junction nucleotides: 12. Germline assignment: CDR1 SGHTA and CDR2 FQGTGA. The CDR3 runs to 16 residues. Here the CDR3 DNA reads TGTGCCAGCAGCCCCCAAAGCAGCGGGAGGATGGATACGCAGTATTTT. It encodes CASSPQSSGRMDTQYF.

The chain carries TRBV2 and TRBJ1-1; unclear D gene. Germline V gene sequence: CDR1 SNHLY, CDR2 FYNNEI. The CDR3 spans 14 residues. Trimming removed 5 bases from V and 6 bases from J, with 16 bases in between. The CDR3 DNA reads TGTGCCAGCAGTCCTGGAGGTGGTTGGGCTGAAGCTTTCTTT. Translating gives CASSPGGGWAEAFF.

This chain joins TRBV19 and TRBJ1-1; D is perhaps TRBD1 (5 bases). There are 16 residues in the CDR3. Germline values: CDR1 LNHDA, CDR2 SQIVND (reference sequence). The V end lost 3 bases, the J end lost 2 bases, and 16 bases lay between the germline ends. The CDR3 reads CASSIRTGQGNTEAFF. The CDR3 coding sequence is TGTGCCAGTAGTATTCGAACAGGCCAAGGCAACACTGAAGCTTTCTTT.

This chain links TRBV6-5 with TRBJ1-1, with D unresolved. Germline CDR1 MNHEY, CDR2 SVGAGI. This CDR3 contains 15 residues. Trimming left V 6 bases short and J 0 bases short, with 14 bases between. Here the CDR3 DNA reads TGTGCCAGCAGGCTCCTCTTACAAGTGAACACTGAAGCTTTCTTT. This encodes CASRLLLQVNTEAFF.

V usage is TRBV29-1 and J usage is TRBJ1-2; D is unresolved. CDR1 is SQVTM, CDR2 ANQGSEA, per germline. This CDR3 spans 12 amino acids. Deletions cut 2 bases from V and 5 bases from J, with 9 bases between. For the CDR3, the DNA is TGCAGCGTTGAACGCGGAATTTATGGCTACACCTTC. This encodes CSVERGIYGYTF.

This CDR3 is CASSWDRVSNQPQHF. The CDR3, as DNA: TGTGCCAGCAGTTGGGACAGGGTAAGCAATCAGCCCCAGCATTTT. The genes are TRBV6-5 and TRBJ1-5; 9 positions agree with TRBD1. The CDR3 covers 15 residues. Germline CDR1 reads MNHEY; CDR2 reads SVGAGI. V shed 4 bases and J 1 base; nucleotides not matched to a gene: 2.

As concerns this clone: The same CDR3 can be traced to other DNA sequences in this sample. The chain recombines TRBV9 with TRBJ2-3, with TRBD1 identical over 7 bases. Germline V gene data show CDR1 as SGDLS and CDR2 as YYNGEE. This CDR3 contains 16 residues. V lost 0 bases and J lost 1; bases outside the gene matches: 5. In DNA, the CDR3 is TGTGCCAGCAGCGTAGGGTGGACAGGAGGCACAGATACGCAGTATTTT. It codes for CASSVGWTGGTDTQYF.

The chain combines TRBV11-2 with TRBJ2-2; D not resolved. Germline loops: CDR1 SGHAT, CDR2 FQNNGV. V lost 5 bases and J 7 bases, leaving 17 bases between the germline ends. This CDR3 contains 15 residues. The DNA for the CDR3 is TGTGCCAGCAGCCCCTATGCGATCCCCGGCGGGGAGCTGTTTTTT. Protein: CASSPYAIPGGELFF.

J is TRBJ2-7 and V is TRBV19; 12 nucleotides align to TRBD1. The CDR3 covers 16 residues. Germline-derived CDR1 and CDR2 are LNHDA and SQIVND (reference sequence). The V gene end was trimmed by 4 bases and the J gene end by 4 bases; junction bases not matched to a gene: 8. CDR3 loop: CASSRPGQGAGYEQYF. DNA of the CDR3: TGTGCCAGTAGTAGACCGGGACAGGGGGCAGGATACGAGCAGTACTTC.

This clone has a handful of counts. The rearrangement links TRBV18 to TRBJ1-1; the D is unclear. The CDR3 runs to 16 residues. V gave up 3 bases and J gave up 1 base, with 15 bases separating them. Germline-derived CDR1 and CDR2 are KGHSH and LQKENI. The CDR3 spells CASSPLPAVANTEAFF. In DNA, the CDR3 is TGTGCCAGCTCACCCCTGCCAGCGGTCGCGAACACTGAAGCTTTCTTT.

V and J are TRBV3-1 (or the pseudogene TRBV3-2) and TRBJ2-7; 8 nucleotides match TRBD1. The V and J ends lost 1 base and 7 bases, in that order; junction bases with no gene match: 0. CDR3 length: 12 amino acids. CDR1 and CDR2 (germline): LGHDT, YNNKEL (reference sequence). The DNA of the CDR3 is TGTGCCAGCAGCCAAGGGACAGGGGAGCAGTACTTC. It translates to CASSQGTGEQYF.

This clone was observed once. This rearrangement joins TRBV2 to TRBJ2-7; D is unclear. Trimming removed 8 bases from V and 0 bases from J, with 11 bases in between. This CDR3 spans 13 amino acids. Germline CDR1 SNHLY, CDR2 FYNNEI. The CDR3 nucleotides read TGTGCCAGCCAACGGTGGAGCTCCTACGAGCAGTACTTC. Protein sequence: CASQRWSSYEQYF.

A single count supports this clone. The J gene is TRBJ1-3, the V gene TRBV6-1; D not resolved. Germline loops: CDR1 MNHNS, CDR2 SASEGT. The ends were cut back, 1 base at V and 3 bases at J, with 4 bases in the middle. The CDR3 contains 13 residues. The CDR3 DNA is TGTGCCAGCAGTGAAGACATTGGAAACACCATATATTTT. It is translated as CASSEDIGNTIYF.

This clone was seen only once. This chain uses TRBV7-2 with TRBJ1-4; 8 bases are shared with TRBD1. CDR1 is SGHTA and CDR2 is FQGNSA in the germline V gene. V shed 4 bases, J shed 8 bases, and the junction held 6 bases outside the gene matches. The CDR3 length is 14 residues. The DNA for the CDR3 is TGTGCCAGCAGCTCTGGACAGGGAAGAGAAAAACTGTTTTTT. Protein sequence: CASSSGQGREKLFF. Supplemented by reference TRBV7-2 and TRBJ1-4, the full variable domain reads GAGVSQSPSNKVTEKGKDVELRCDPISGHTALYWYRQSLGQGLEFLIYFQGNSAPDKSGLPSDRFSAERTGGSVSTLTIQRTQQEDSAVYLCASSSGQGREKLFFGSGTQLSVL.

The chain joins TRBV18 to TRBJ1-1; possibly TRBD1 for D (6 bases). This CDR3 has 14 amino acids. V was cut by 3 bases and J by 1 base, with 9 bases left in between. The germline V gene encodes CDR1 KGHSH and CDR2 LQKENI. The CDR3 nucleotides are TGTGCCAGCTCACCGGACAGAAAGAACACTGAAGCTTTCTTT. Amino acids: CASSPDRKNTEAFF.

The chain has TRBV6-5 and TRBJ2-7, with TRBD2 matching 7 bases. The germline gives CDR1 MNHEY, CDR2 SVGAGI. The ends lost 0 bases at V and 5 bases at J; junction bases unmatched: 1. This CDR3 is built from 13 residues. The CDR3 DNA reads TGTGCCAGCAGTTACTCGGCGGGAGACGAGCAGTACTTC. It encodes CASSYSAGDEQYF.

This rearrangement joins TRBV7-3 to TRBJ1-1; perhaps TRBD1 as D (5 bases). CDR1 is SGHTA, CDR2 FQGTGA, per germline. V dropped 5 bases and J dropped 8 bases, with 15 bases sitting between them. CDR3 length equals 13 residues. The CDR3 nucleotides are TGTGCCAGCAGCACCAGACACCGGGGGGAAGCTTTCTTT. Translating gives CASSTRHRGEAFF.